A selection of T cell receptor beta chains follows, all from one sample in a study of cytomegalovirus exposure and HLA in healthy donors. Sequencing was performed with immunoSEQ multiplex PCR; in TCRdb, only in-frame clones are kept and a portion is missing. Among about 160,000 clones listed, around 80% were seen once. Sequenced sample: PBMCs. These receptor sequences come from a girl between 5 and 17 years old in good health and CMV-seropositive. Both conserved end residues are part of each CDR3. A D gene is named only where the DNA matches it firmly. Clone size, where shown, is once, few, many, or a class for clones that have expanded.

v_gene: TRBV5-1
abundance: .
d_gene: .
j_gene: TRBJ2-1
CDR3nt: TGCGCCAGCAGCCCCCGGAGTGCCAATGAGCAGTTCTTC
CDR3aa: CASSPRSANEQFF

v_gene: TRBV29-1
abundance: .
d_gene: TRBD1
j_gene: TRBJ1-1
CDR3nt: TGCAGCGGATTGGGACAGTCTCCTGAAGCTTTCTTT
CDR3aa: CSGLGQSPEAFF

v_gene: TRBV4-2
abundance: .
d_gene: TRBD2
j_gene: TRBJ2-7
CDR3nt: TGTGCCAGCAGCCATTTACAAAGGCCCAAGCGGGAGTTAGGGTACGAGCAGTACTTC
CDR3aa: CASSHLQRPKRELGYEQYF

v_gene: TRBV5-1
abundance: .
d_gene: .
j_gene: TRBJ2-6
CDR3nt: TGCGCCAGCAGCGTCGACAGTCTTTTCTCTGGGGCCAACGTCCTGACTTTC
CDR3aa: CASSVDSLFSGANVLTF

v_gene: TRBV28
abundance: .
d_gene: TRBD1
j_gene: TRBJ2-5
CDR3nt: TGTGCCAGCAGCCCCTCCCAGGACAGGGTACAAGAGACCCAGTACTTC
CDR3aa: CASSPSQDRVQETQYF

v_gene: TRBV7-9
abundance: .
d_gene: TRBD1
j_gene: TRBJ2-7
CDR3nt: TGTGCCAGCAGTCTCCGGGACAGAGCCGTCGAGCAGTACTTC
CDR3aa: CASSLRDRAVEQYF

v_gene: TRBV5-8
abundance: .
d_gene: .
j_gene: TRBJ1-1
CDR3nt: TGTGCCAGCAGCTCTTACACATCTGAGAACACTGAAGCTTTCTTT
CDR3aa: CASSSYTSENTEAFF

v_gene: TRBV2
abundance: .
d_gene: .
j_gene: TRBJ2-3
CDR3nt: TGTGCCAGCAGTGAAACACCCAGGGTCCCAGATACGCAGTATTTT
CDR3aa: CASSETPRVPDTQYF

v_gene: TRBV15
abundance: .
d_gene: TRBD1
j_gene: TRBJ1-4
CDR3nt: TGTGCCACCAGCAGAGCGGGACAACAGGGGGAAAAACTGTTTTTT
CDR3aa: CATSRAGQQGEKLFF

v_gene: TRBV7-9
abundance: .
d_gene: .
j_gene: TRBJ2-7
CDR3nt: TGTGCCAGCCATTTACCGGGCTACGAGCAGTACTTC
CDR3aa: CASHLPGYEQYF

v_gene: TRBV4-1
abundance: few
d_gene: .
j_gene: TRBJ1-1
CDR3nt: TGCGCCAGCAGCCAAGAGTTTGGGCCCCCGACAGAAGCTTTCTTT
CDR3aa: CASSQEFGPPTEAFF

v_gene: TRBV27
abundance: .
d_gene: .
j_gene: TRBJ1-5
CDR3nt: TGTGCCAGCAGCGCTAGATGGAACCGGGAGAATCAGCCCCAGCATTTT
CDR3aa: CASSARWNRENQPQHF

v_gene: TRBV7-9
abundance: once
d_gene: .
j_gene: TRBJ1-5
CDR3nt: TGTGCCAGCAGCTTAGTTCGGGGAGTGGAGCAGCCCCAGCATTTT
CDR3aa: CASSLVRGVEQPQHF

v_gene: TRBV2
abundance: .
d_gene: .
j_gene: TRBJ2-3
CDR3nt: TGTGCCAGCGGACAGATCTCGAGCACAGATACGCAGTATTTT
CDR3aa: CASGQISSTDTQYF

v_gene: TRBV28
abundance: .
d_gene: .
j_gene: TRBJ2-1
CDR3nt: TGTGCCAGCAGTTTGGGGCTAGGGTCCTACAATGAGCAGTTCTTC
CDR3aa: CASSLGLGSYNEQFF

v_gene: TRBV6-5
abundance: few
d_gene: .
j_gene: TRBJ1-5
CDR3nt: TGTGCCAGCAGCCACCGAGCCCAGGGCAATCAGCCCCAGCATTTT
CDR3aa: CASSHRAQGNQPQHF

v_gene: TRBV7-2
abundance: .
d_gene: .
j_gene: TRBJ2-7
CDR3nt: TGTGCCAGCAGCCCTACTACAGGGAGCTACGAGCAGTACTTC
CDR3aa: CASSPTTGSYEQYF

v_gene: TRBV2
abundance: .
d_gene: .
j_gene: TRBJ2-1
CDR3nt: TGTGCCAGCAGTGAAGTTGAGGATGGTAAGTCCTACAATGAGCAGTTCTTC
CDR3aa: CASSEVEDGKSYNEQFF

v_gene: TRBV10-1
abundance: .
d_gene: TRBD2
j_gene: TRBJ2-1
CDR3nt: TGCGCCAGCAGTGAGTCAGGAGCGGGATTTTCCTACAATGAGCAGTTCTTC
CDR3aa: CASSESGAGFSYNEQFF

v_gene: TRBV5-5
abundance: few
d_gene: .
j_gene: TRBJ2-5
CDR3nt: TGTGCCAGCAGCTCCTACAGGGCTGAGACCCAGTACTTC
CDR3aa: CASSSYRAETQYF

v_gene: TRBV6-1
abundance: .
d_gene: .
j_gene: TRBJ2-6
CDR3nt: TGTGCCAGCAGTGAACAGGGTGCCGCAACTGGGGCCAACGTCCTGACTTTC
CDR3aa: CASSEQGAATGANVLTF

v_gene: TRBV9
abundance: .
d_gene: TRBD1
j_gene: TRBJ1-5
CDR3nt: TGTGCCAGCAGCGTAGACAGGGGCCACCAGCCCCAGCATTTT
CDR3aa: CASSVDRGHQPQHF

v_gene: TRBV6-5
abundance: .
d_gene: TRBD2
j_gene: TRBJ2-3
CDR3nt: TGTGCCAGCAGGTACAGACTAGCGGGGAACACAGATACGCAGTATTTT
CDR3aa: CASRYRLAGNTDTQYF

v_gene: TRBV5-6
abundance: .
d_gene: .
j_gene: TRBJ1-5
CDR3nt: TGTGCCAGCAGCTTCCTCGGGGAGAATCAGCCCCAGCATTTT
CDR3aa: CASSFLGENQPQHF

v_gene: TRBV27
abundance: .
d_gene: .
j_gene: TRBJ1-2
CDR3nt: TGTGCCAGCAGTGGGTACCAGGGCGGCTATGGCTACACCTTC
CDR3aa: CASSGYQGGYGYTF

v_gene: TRBV7-3
abundance: .
d_gene: .
j_gene: TRBJ2-3
CDR3nt: TGTGCCAGCAGCTTAATTTGCGGGGCGACTCACTACACAGATACGCAGTATTTT
CDR3aa: CASSLICGATHYTDTQYF

v_gene: TRBV29-1
abundance: .
d_gene: .
j_gene: TRBJ2-1
CDR3nt: TGCAGCGTTGGCCCAGGGTACAATGAGCAGTTCTTC
CDR3aa: CSVGPGYNEQFF

v_gene: TRBV19
abundance: .
d_gene: .
j_gene: TRBJ1-5
CDR3nt: TGTGCCAGTAGTATAGATCGGGGTCTACGAGGCGGGGTTAGCAATCAGCCCCAGCATTTT
CDR3aa: CASSIDRGLRGGVSNQPQHF

v_gene: TRBV28
abundance: .
d_gene: TRBD1
j_gene: TRBJ1-4
CDR3nt: TGTGCCAGCAGTGTATCCGGACAGGGACTTGGTGAAAAACTGTTTTTT
CDR3aa: CASSVSGQGLGEKLFF

v_gene: TRBV19
abundance: .
d_gene: .
j_gene: TRBJ1-2
CDR3nt: TGTGCCAGTAGTAGGGGAGCCCTTAACTATGGCTACACCTTC
CDR3aa: CASSRGALNYGYTF

v_gene: TRBV5-4
abundance: .
d_gene: .
j_gene: TRBJ1-3
CDR3nt: TGTGCCAGCAGCTTCGGGGGGGCGCGTACCTCTGGAAACACCATATATTTT
CDR3aa: CASSFGGARTSGNTIYF

v_gene: TRBV27
abundance: .
d_gene: .
j_gene: TRBJ1-5
CDR3nt: TGTGCCAGCAGGCGGCGTCCAGAAAATCAGCCCCAGCATTTT
CDR3aa: CASRRRPENQPQHF

v_gene: TRBV6-4
abundance: .
d_gene: .
j_gene: TRBJ1-1
CDR3nt: TGTCATAAGGGGCAGGGGACTGAAGCTTTCTTT
CDR3aa: CHKGQGTEAFF

v_gene: TRBV29-1
abundance: many
d_gene: .
j_gene: TRBJ1-3
CDR3nt: TGCAGCGTTTCGCGGGCGGGATCTGGAAACACCATATATTTT
CDR3aa: CSVSRAGSGNTIYF

v_gene: TRBV7-3
abundance: .
d_gene: TRBD1
j_gene: TRBJ2-3
CDR3nt: TGTGCCAGCAGCTTCACCGGGACAGCTGCAGATACGCAGTATTTT
CDR3aa: CASSFTGTAADTQYF

v_gene: TRBV5-1
abundance: once
d_gene: TRBD1
j_gene: TRBJ1-1
CDR3nt: TGCGCCAGCAGCTGGCTGACAGGGATGAACACTGAAGCTTTCTTT
CDR3aa: CASSWLTGMNTEAFF

v_gene: TRBV10-3
abundance: .
d_gene: TRBD1
j_gene: TRBJ1-1
CDR3nt: TGTGCCATCAGTGAACCCTCGACAGGGTCAGGGAGGACTGAAGCTTTCTTT
CDR3aa: CAISEPSTGSGRTEAFF

v_gene: TRBV18
abundance: .
d_gene: TRBD1
j_gene: TRBJ1-2
CDR3nt: TGTGCCAGCTCACTGAACCTCCCGGGACAGGGACATCTCTATGGCTACACCTTC
CDR3aa: CASSLNLPGQGHLYGYTF

v_gene: TRBV4-1
abundance: .
d_gene: .
j_gene: TRBJ2-1
CDR3nt: TGCGCCAGCAGCCAAACTACCGGTGAGCAGTTCTTC
CDR3aa: CASSQTTGEQFF

v_gene: TRBV28
abundance: .
d_gene: .
j_gene: TRBJ1-2
CDR3nt: TGTGCCAGCAGTTCCACAGATCCGGGGACTCCTTACTATGGCTACACCTTC
CDR3aa: CASSSTDPGTPYYGYTF

v_gene: TRBV2
abundance: .
d_gene: TRBD2
j_gene: TRBJ2-7
CDR3nt: TGTGCCAGCAGTGAAGACCGGGGCGGGGGGCCGAGGCAGCAGTACTTC
CDR3aa: CASSEDRGGGPRQQYF

v_gene: TRBV6-5
abundance: .
d_gene: TRBD2
j_gene: TRBJ2-1
CDR3nt: TGTGCCAGCAGTGCGGGACTAGGATCCTACAATGAGCAGTTCTTC
CDR3aa: CASSAGLGSYNEQFF

v_gene: TRBV4-3
abundance: once
d_gene: .
j_gene: TRBJ2-7
CDR3nt: TGCGCCAGCAGCCCAGACCCAATCCAATACGAGCAGTACTTC
CDR3aa: CASSPDPIQYEQYF

v_gene: TRBV5-1
abundance: .
d_gene: .
j_gene: TRBJ2-7
CDR3nt: TGCGCCAGCAGCTTGCGGTCTGCGGCCGGGGTTAACGAGCAGTACTTC
CDR3aa: CASSLRSAAGVNEQYF

v_gene: TRBV28
abundance: .
d_gene: .
j_gene: TRBJ1-2
CDR3nt: TGTGCCAGCAGGCCAGGGGCCCTCCAAACTGGCTACACCTTC
CDR3aa: CASRPGALQTGYTF

v_gene: TRBV27
abundance: .
d_gene: .
j_gene: TRBJ2-7
CDR3nt: TGTGCCAGCAGTTCAAACCACCGGGACATAAGTTACGAGCAGTACTTC
CDR3aa: CASSSNHRDISYEQYF

v_gene: TRBV19
abundance: .
d_gene: .
j_gene: TRBJ1-2
CDR3nt: TGTGCCAGTAGTAATCGGGGGGGCGTTTACTATGGCTACACCTTC
CDR3aa: CASSNRGGVYYGYTF

v_gene: TRBV28
abundance: .
d_gene: .
j_gene: TRBJ1-5
CDR3nt: TGTGCCAGCAGTTTTTCCAGGGCCGCTAATCAGCCCCAGCATTTT
CDR3aa: CASSFSRAANQPQHF

v_gene: TRBV7-8
abundance: .
d_gene: .
j_gene: TRBJ2-3
CDR3nt: TGTGCCAGCAGCCCCTCGACTAGTGGGAGGATGTCAGATACGCAGTATTTT
CDR3aa: CASSPSTSGRMSDTQYF

v_gene: TRBV6-4
abundance: .
d_gene: TRBD2
j_gene: TRBJ2-2
CDR3nt: TGTGCCAGCATTCCCGGACTAGCGAATAGTTCGAACACCGGGGAGCTGTTTTTT
CDR3aa: CASIPGLANSSNTGELFF

v_gene: TRBV19
abundance: .
d_gene: .
j_gene: TRBJ2-4
CDR3nt: TGTGCCAGTAGTATAGCGTCAGGACTAGCCAAAAACATTCAGTACTTC
CDR3aa: CASSIASGLAKNIQYF

v_gene: TRBV11-2
abundance: .
d_gene: .
j_gene: TRBJ1-4
CDR3nt: TGTGCCAGCAGCTTAGTACGCGGGGGCCTGAGTGAAAAACTGTTTTTT
CDR3aa: CASSLVRGGLSEKLFF

v_gene: TRBV7-3
abundance: .
d_gene: .
j_gene: TRBJ1-2
CDR3nt: TGTGCCAGCAGCTCCCACCGGGGACTTACCTATGGCTACACCTTC
CDR3aa: CASSSHRGLTYGYTF

v_gene: TRBV29-1
abundance: .
d_gene: .
j_gene: TRBJ2-2
CDR3nt: TGCAGCGTTGAATGGGGGGCCGGGGAGCTGTTTTTT
CDR3aa: CSVEWGAGELFF

v_gene: TRBV29-1
abundance: .
d_gene: .
j_gene: TRBJ1-4
CDR3nt: TGCAGCGTTGCTGGCGGAGAGGAAAAACTGTTTTTT
CDR3aa: CSVAGGEEKLFF

v_gene: TRBV10-3
abundance: .
d_gene: TRBD1
j_gene: TRBJ2-1
CDR3nt: TGTGCCATCAGTGGGCAGGGGGCTTACAATGAGCAGTTCTTC
CDR3aa: CAISGQGAYNEQFF

v_gene: TRBV30
abundance: .
d_gene: .
j_gene: TRBJ1-5
CDR3nt: TGTGCCTGGGCAAGGCGGGATTGGGATAGCAATCAGCCCCAGCATTTT
CDR3aa: CAWARRDWDSNQPQHF

v_gene: TRBV15
abundance: .
d_gene: .
j_gene: TRBJ2-1
CDR3nt: TGTGCCACCAGCGCCGGTTACAATGAGCAGTTCTTC
CDR3aa: CATSAGYNEQFF

v_gene: TRBV6-1
abundance: .
d_gene: TRBD1
j_gene: TRBJ2-2
CDR3nt: TGTGCCAGTGGACAGGTCACCGGGGAGCTGTTTTTT
CDR3aa: CASGQVTGELFF

v_gene: TRBV2
abundance: few
d_gene: TRBD1
j_gene: TRBJ1-2
CDR3nt: TGTGCCAGCAGTGAGGAACAGGGGCATGGTGGCTACACCTTC
CDR3aa: CASSEEQGHGGYTF